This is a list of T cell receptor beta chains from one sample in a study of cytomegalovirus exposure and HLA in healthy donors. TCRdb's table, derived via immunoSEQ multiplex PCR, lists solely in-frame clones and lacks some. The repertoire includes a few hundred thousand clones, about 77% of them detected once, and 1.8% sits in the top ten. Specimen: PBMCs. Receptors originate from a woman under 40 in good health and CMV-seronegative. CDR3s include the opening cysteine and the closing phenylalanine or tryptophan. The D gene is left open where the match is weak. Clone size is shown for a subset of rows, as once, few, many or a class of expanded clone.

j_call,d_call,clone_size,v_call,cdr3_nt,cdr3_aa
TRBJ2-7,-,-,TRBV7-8,TGTGCCAGCAGCCTAGGGCGGGGTAACTTACTACCCTACGAGCAGTACTTC,CASSLGRGNLLPYEQYF
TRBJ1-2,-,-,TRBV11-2,TGTGCCAGCAGCTTAGGTCGGGAGGGCTATGGCTACACCTTC,CASSLGREGYGYTF
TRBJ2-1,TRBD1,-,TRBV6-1,TGTGCCAGCAGTGAAGGAGGGGGACAGGGGGCGAATGAGCAGTTCTTC,CASSEGGGQGANEQFF
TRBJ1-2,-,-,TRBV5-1,TGCGCCAGCAGCTTAGGACAGCTCCCCTATGGCTACACCTTC,CASSLGQLPYGYTF
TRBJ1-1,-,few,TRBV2,TGTGCCAGCAGACAAATGAACACTGAAGCTTTCTTT,CASRQMNTEAFF
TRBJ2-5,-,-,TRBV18,TGTGCCAGCTCACCATCCAGCCAAGAGACCCAGTACTTC,CASSPSSQETQYF
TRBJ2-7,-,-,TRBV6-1,TGTGCCAGCAGTGAAGTACCTCGGGCGGCCCGGGGGCAGTACTTC,CASSEVPRAARGQYF
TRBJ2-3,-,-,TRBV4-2,TGTGCCAGCAGCCAAGAGGTTTCCATCGGGGTTACGCAGTATTTT,CASSQEVSIGVTQYF
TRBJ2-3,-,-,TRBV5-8,TGTGCCAGCAGACAGCCCCCCCTTACGCAGTATTTT,CASRQPPLTQYF
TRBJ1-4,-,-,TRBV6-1,TGTGCCACCTTAGGACAGTTAAATGAAAAACTGTTTTTT,CATLGQLNEKLFF
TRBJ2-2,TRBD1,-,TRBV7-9,TGTGCCAGCATCTTAGGGACAGGGGAGGCGAAAGCGAACAGCGGGGAGCTGTTTTTT,CASILGTGEAKANSGELFF
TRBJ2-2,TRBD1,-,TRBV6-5,TGTGCCAGCAGTATCTCCCAGGGGGACACCGGGGAGCTGTTTTTT,CASSISQGDTGELFF